This T cell receptor beta chain originates from a study of blood T cell repertoires in COVID-19. Study in general: Material from acute and convalescent COVID-19 was sourced from the United States, Italy and Spain. T cells, B-cell-depleted T cells, or PBMCs supplied cDNA or gDNA.

Germline values: CDR1 MNHNS, CDR2 SASEGT. This CDR3 is built from 15 residues. Trimming removed 0 bases at V and 0 bases at J, with 9 bases between. Under the authors' procedure: Estimated nucleated cell counts came from reference gene primer amplification. The data were produced by immunoSEQ multiplex PCR, yet TCRdb's version contains in-frame clones alone and is incomplete. V, J and clone size were drawn from that table, and D and trimming were deduced from the DNA. The table has fewer than 200,000 clones, roughly 86% seen once. The genes are TRBV6-1 and TRBJ2-7; D may be TRBD2 (5 bases). The specimen sequenced was peripheral blood. The sequence was collected from a man aged 35 to 55 with active or convalescent COVID-19. CDR3 bases: TGTGCCAGCAGTGAAGCCGCGGGTATCTCCTACGAGCAGTACTTC. Translation: CASSEAAGISYEQYF.